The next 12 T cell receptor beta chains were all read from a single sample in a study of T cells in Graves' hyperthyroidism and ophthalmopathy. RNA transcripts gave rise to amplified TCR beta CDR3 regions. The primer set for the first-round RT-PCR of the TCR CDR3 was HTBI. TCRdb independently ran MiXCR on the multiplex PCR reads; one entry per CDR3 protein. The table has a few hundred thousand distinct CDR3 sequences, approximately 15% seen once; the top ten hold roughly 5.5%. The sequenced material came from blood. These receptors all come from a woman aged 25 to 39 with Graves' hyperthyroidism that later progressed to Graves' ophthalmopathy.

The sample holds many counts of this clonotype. The CDR3 is CASSFDRDTDTQYF. CDR3 bases: TGTGCCAGCAGCTTCGACAGGGACACAGATACGCAGTATTTT. The rearrangement joins TRBV11-2 to TRBJ2-3; TRBD1 agrees at 7 bases. The CDR3 sequence is 14 residues long. With V trimmed by 3 bases and J by 2 bases, 2 bases remained unmatched. CDR1 and CDR2 from the germline V gene are SGHAT and FQNNGV.

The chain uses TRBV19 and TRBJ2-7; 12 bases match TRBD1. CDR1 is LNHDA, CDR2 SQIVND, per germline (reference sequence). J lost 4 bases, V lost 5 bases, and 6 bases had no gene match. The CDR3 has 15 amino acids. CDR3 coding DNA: TGTGCCAGTAGTCCGGGGACAGGGGGCAGGTACGAGCAGTACTTC. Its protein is CASSPGTGGRYEQYF.

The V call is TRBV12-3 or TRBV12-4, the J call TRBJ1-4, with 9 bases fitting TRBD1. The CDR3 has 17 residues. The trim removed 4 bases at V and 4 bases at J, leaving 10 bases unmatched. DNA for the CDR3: TGTGCCAGCAGTTCCGGGGATTCGGGACAGGGTAATGAAAAACTGTTTTTT. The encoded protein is CASSSGDSGQGNEKLFF.

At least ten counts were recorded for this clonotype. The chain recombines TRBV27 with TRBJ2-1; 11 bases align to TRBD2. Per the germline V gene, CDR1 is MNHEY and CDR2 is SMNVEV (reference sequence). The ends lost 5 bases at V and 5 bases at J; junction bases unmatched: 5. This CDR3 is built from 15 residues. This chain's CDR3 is CASSQGLAENNEQFF. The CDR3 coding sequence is TGTGCCAGCAGTCAGGGACTAGCGGAAAACAATGAGCAGTTCTTC.

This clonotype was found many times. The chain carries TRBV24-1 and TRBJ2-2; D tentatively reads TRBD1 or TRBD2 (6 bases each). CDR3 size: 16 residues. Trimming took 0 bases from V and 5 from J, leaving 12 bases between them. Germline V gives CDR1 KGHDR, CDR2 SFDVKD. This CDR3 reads CATSDLVAGQTGELFF. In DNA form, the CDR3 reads TGTGCCACCAGTGATTTGGTTGCGGGACAAACCGGGGAGCTGTTTTTT.

CDR3 amino acids: CASSIGWPGELFF. In DNA, the CDR3 is TGTGCCAGTAGTATAGGATGGCCGGGGGAGCTGTTTTTT. The gene calls are TRBV19 and TRBJ2-2; D is unclear. Trimming stripped 1 base from V and 8 bases from J, with 8 bases between. This CDR3 contains 13 residues. The V gene's germline CDR1 is LNHDA and CDR2 SQIVND (reference sequence).

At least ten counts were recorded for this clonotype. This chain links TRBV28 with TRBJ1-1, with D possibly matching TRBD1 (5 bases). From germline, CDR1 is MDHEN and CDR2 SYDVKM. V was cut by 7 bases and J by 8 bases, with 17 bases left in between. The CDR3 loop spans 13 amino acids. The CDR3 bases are TGTGCCAGCACCGGGACGCCTAACGGGGAAGCTTTCTTT. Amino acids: CASTGTPNGEAFF.

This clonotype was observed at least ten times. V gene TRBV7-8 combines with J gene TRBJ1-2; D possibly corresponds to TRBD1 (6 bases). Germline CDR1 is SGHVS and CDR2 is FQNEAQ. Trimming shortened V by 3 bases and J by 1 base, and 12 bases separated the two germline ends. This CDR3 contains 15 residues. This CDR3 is CASSFNREGNYGYTF. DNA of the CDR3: TGTGCCAGCAGCTTTAACAGGGAGGGTAACTATGGCTACACCTTC.

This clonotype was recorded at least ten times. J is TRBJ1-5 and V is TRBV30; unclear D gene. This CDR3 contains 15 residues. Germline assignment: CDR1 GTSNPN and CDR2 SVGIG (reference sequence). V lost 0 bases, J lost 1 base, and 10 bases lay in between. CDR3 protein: CAWSVASGSNQPQHF. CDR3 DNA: TGTGCCTGGAGTGTAGCGTCTGGGAGCAATCAGCCCCAGCATTTT.

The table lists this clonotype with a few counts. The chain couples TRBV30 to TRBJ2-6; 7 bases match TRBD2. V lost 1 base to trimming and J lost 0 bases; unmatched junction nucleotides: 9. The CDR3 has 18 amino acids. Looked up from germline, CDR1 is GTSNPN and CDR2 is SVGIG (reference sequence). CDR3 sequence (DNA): TGTGCCTGGAGTGAAATTAGCGGGCGGCTCTCTGGGGCCAACGTCCTGACTTTC. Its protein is CAWSEISGRLSGANVLTF.

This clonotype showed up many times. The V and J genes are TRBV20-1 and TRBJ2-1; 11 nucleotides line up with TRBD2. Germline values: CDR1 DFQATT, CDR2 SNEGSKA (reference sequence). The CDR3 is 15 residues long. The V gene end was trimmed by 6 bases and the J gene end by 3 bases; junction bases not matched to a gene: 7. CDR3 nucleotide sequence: TGCAGTGCCCTAATCGGACTAGCGGGCTACAATGAGCAGTTCTTC. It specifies CSALIGLAGYNEQFF.

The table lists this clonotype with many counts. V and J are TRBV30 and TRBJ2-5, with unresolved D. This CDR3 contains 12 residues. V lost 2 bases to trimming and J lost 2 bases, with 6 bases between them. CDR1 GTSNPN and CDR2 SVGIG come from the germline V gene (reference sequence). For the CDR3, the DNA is TGTGCCTGGAGTCCGCAGCAAGAGACCCAGTACTTC. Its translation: CAWSPQQETQYF.